Listed here are 27 T cell receptor beta chains from one sample, sequenced in a study of blood T cell repertoires in COVID-19. Profiled with immunoSEQ multiplex PCR; TCRdb holds only in-frame clones, not every one. The table has about 190,000 clones, around nine tenths seen once; the top ten hold less than 7.5%. Sequences were obtained from peripheral blood. Receptor source: a woman aged 40 to 55 who had recovered from COVID-19.

This clone occurred many times. The chain employs TRBV2 and TRBJ2-1; 10 bases are shared with TRBD2. The CDR3 length is 15 residues. With 10 bases clipped from V and 4 bases from J, the junction kept 10 bases outside the gene matches. CDR1 is SNHLY, CDR2 FYNNEI, per germline. The CDR3 nucleotides are TGTGCCATCCGACAAGCGACTAGCGGGTACAATGAGCAGTTCTTC. This translates into CAIRQATSGYNEQFF. Looking up the rest from reference TRBV2 and TRBJ2-1 gives the full variable domain: EPEVTQTPSHQVTQMGQEVILRCVPISNHLYFYWYRQILGQKVEFLVSFYNNEISEKSEIFDDQFSVERPDGSNFTLKIRSTKLEDSAMYFCAIRQATSGYNEQFFGPGTRLTVL.

V usage is TRBV11-3 and J usage is TRBJ2-1, with 7 bases fitting TRBD1. Germline V CDR1 and CDR2: SGHNT, YENEEA. With V trimmed by 2 bases and J by 8 bases, 9 bases remained unmatched. This CDR3 has 15 amino acids. CDR3 coding DNA: TGTGCCAGCAGCTTAAGGGCAGGGGGTTCGGATGAGCAGTTCTTC. Its translation is CASSLRAGGSDEQFF.

The rearrangement links TRBV7-9 to TRBJ1-2; D not certain. The germline V gene has CDR1 SEHNR and CDR2 FQNEAQ (reference sequence). The V end lost 5 bases, the J end lost 4 bases, and 11 bases lay between the germline ends. The CDR3 is made up of 13 amino acids. The DNA for the CDR3 is TGTGCCAGCAGCACCTCAGAGGTCTATGGCTACACCTTC. Translation gives CASSTSEVYGYTF.

The chain couples TRBV19 to TRBJ2-1; 8 nucleotides agree with TRBD2. Germline CDR1 reads LNHDA; CDR2 reads SQIVND (reference sequence). Germline trimming cut 7 bases from V and 3 bases from J; bases unmatched to any gene: 8. The CDR3 spans 15 residues. This CDR3 is CASTPLAGLYNEQFF. In DNA, the CDR3 is TGTGCCAGTACTCCCCTAGCGGGCCTCTACAATGAGCAGTTCTTC.

J is TRBJ1-4 and V is TRBV28; maybe TRBD1 (6 bases). The CDR3 runs to 15 residues. The V gene lost 6 bases and the J gene lost 0 bases, with 11 bases spanning the gap. CDR1 MDHEN and CDR2 SYDVKM come from the germline V gene. CDR3: CASRGDTATNEKLFF. CDR3 DNA sequence: TGTGCCAGCAGAGGGGACACTGCAACTAATGAAAAACTGTTTTTT.

This rearrangement joins TRBV5-1 to TRBJ1-5; D ambiguous. CDR1 is SGHRS, CDR2 YFSETQ, per germline. The CDR3 runs to 20 residues. V lost 9 bases, J lost 6 bases, and 37 bases lay in between. The CDR3 is CATPPPRTDEPLRVSQPQHF. The CDR3 region has the DNA TGCGCCACCCCACCCCCTAGGACGGACGAACCACTGAGGGTGAGTCAGCCCCAGCATTTT.

This rearrangement joins TRBV11-2 to TRBJ2-1, with 10 nucleotides matching TRBD2. Trimming at V came to 0 bases and at J to 4 bases, leaving 6 bases not matched to a gene. There are 17 residues in the CDR3. Looked up from germline, CDR1 is SGHAT and CDR2 is FQNNGV. The CDR3 region is CASSLDPGGLAYNEQFF. CDR3 nucleotides: TGTGCCAGCAGCTTAGATCCAGGGGGACTAGCGTACAATGAGCAGTTCTTC.

This chain links TRBV14 with TRBJ2-1, with 8 bases matching TRBD1. Germline lookup yields CDR1 SGHDN and CDR2 FVKESK. The CDR3 spans 14 residues. With V trimmed by 3 bases and J by 7 bases, 5 bases remained unmatched. This CDR3 reads CASSHRGQVNEQFF. In DNA, the CDR3 is TGTGCCAGCAGCCACAGGGGGCAGGTAAATGAGCAGTTCTTC.

For the CDR3, the DNA is TGTGCCAGCAGTTTTGGAGACAGGCAGAATGAAAAACTGTTTTTT. Its protein product is CASSFGDRQNEKLFF. J is TRBJ1-4 and V is TRBV28, with D perhaps TRBD1 (6 bases). Trimming took off 3 bases at V and 5 bases at J, with 13 bases between the two ends. Germline V gene lookup returns CDR1 MDHEN and CDR2 SYDVKM. CDR3 length equals 15 residues.

This chain connects TRBV7-9 to TRBJ2-1, with 8 bases aligning to TRBD1. With 10 bases clipped from V and 7 bases from J, the junction kept 15 bases outside the gene matches. The CDR3 has 15 amino acids. Per the germline V gene, CDR1 is SEHNR and CDR2 is FQNEAQ (reference sequence). CDR3 sequence reads: CATPEGQGAVNEQFF. The DNA for the CDR3 is TGTGCCACCCCCGAAGGGCAGGGGGCGGTTAATGAGCAGTTCTTC.

This chain connects TRBV21-1 to TRBJ2-5; the table names TRBD1, a call not compared with the DNA. TRBV21-1 is deemed a pseudogene. CDR3 length: 13 amino acids. CDR3 sequence (DNA): TGTGCCAGCAGCAAAGACAGTCAAGAGACCCAGTACTTC. This gives the protein CASSKDSQETQYF.

The V gene is TRBV27, the J gene TRBJ1-1; D gene unclear. Germline values: CDR1 MNHEY, CDR2 SMNVEV (reference sequence). This CDR3 has 11 amino acids. Trimming left V 9 bases short and J 1 base short, with 6 bases between. DNA for the CDR3: TGTGCCAGTCAATCGAACACTGAAGCTTTCTTT. It encodes CASQSNTEAFF.

This rearrangement joins TRBV10-3 to TRBJ1-6; 9 bases map to TRBD1. The germline CDR1 and CDR2 sequences are ENHRY and SYGVKD. CDR3 length: 17 amino acids. V trimming: 3 bases; J trimming: 11 bases; junction bases outside the gene matches: 14. CDR3: CAISEQTPGQGSAPLHF. In DNA, the CDR3 is TGTGCCATCAGTGAACAGACACCGGGACAGGGTTCGGCACCCCTCCACTTT.

This chain links TRBV19 with TRBJ2-5; weak D call: TRBD2 (6 bases). There are 13 residues in the CDR3. V dropped 5 bases and J dropped 4 bases, with 11 bases sitting between them. Germline V lookup: CDR1 LNHDA, CDR2 SQIVND (reference sequence). CDR3: CASSARRGETQYF. CDR3 sequence (DNA): TGTGCCAGTAGTGCCCGGAGGGGAGAGACCCAGTACTTC.

The chain links TRBV10-3 to TRBJ2-1; 9 nucleotides agree with TRBD2. The CDR3 contains 14 residues. V was pared by 5 bases and J by 5 bases, with 4 bases of the junction left unmatched. The germline CDR1 and CDR2 sequences are ENHRY and SYGVKD. Here the CDR3 reads CAISWTSDDNEQFF. Here the CDR3 DNA reads TGTGCCATCAGTTGGACTAGCGACGACAATGAGCAGTTCTTC.

The rearrangement joins TRBV2 to TRBJ2-1; 9 bases are a match to TRBD2. Germline CDR1 is SNHLY and CDR2 is FYNNEI. V shed 7 bases and J 5 bases; nucleotides not matched to a gene: 12. The CDR3 spans 16 residues. The CDR3 is CASTPQGRGRDNEQFF. Here the CDR3 DNA reads TGTGCCAGCACCCCCCAGGGGCGCGGGAGGGACAATGAGCAGTTCTTC. Filled out from reference TRBV2 and TRBJ2-1, the complete variable domain reads EPEVTQTPSHQVTQMGQEVILRCVPISNHLYFYWYRQILGQKVEFLVSFYNNEISEKSEIFDDQFSVERPDGSNFTLKIRSTKLEDSAMYFCASTPQGRGRDNEQFFGPGTRLTVL.

V and J are TRBV18 and TRBJ2-1; 8 bases map to TRBD2. With 2 bases clipped from V and 7 bases from J, the junction kept 10 bases outside the gene matches. This CDR3 comprises 16 residues. CDR1 and CDR2 (germline): KGHSH, LQKENI. CDR3 loop: CASSPIPSGLGNEQFF. CDR3 sequence (DNA): TGTGCCAGCTCACCAATCCCTAGCGGGCTGGGTAATGAGCAGTTCTTC. Together with reference TRBV18 and TRBJ2-1, the CDR3 gives the full variable domain: NAGVMQNPRHLVRRRGQEARLRCSPMKGHSHVYWYRQLPEEGLKFMVYLQKENIIDESGMPKERFSAEFPKEGPSILRIQQVVRGDSAAYFCASSPIPSGLGNEQFFGPGTRLTVL.

The rearrangement uses TRBV18 and TRBJ1-5, with D possibly TRBD1 on 5 matching bases. Per the germline V gene, CDR1 is KGHSH and CDR2 is LQKENI. The CDR3 runs to 14 residues. Trimming removed 3 bases at V and 5 bases at J, with 11 bases between. As DNA, the CDR3 is TGTGCCAGCTCACCGCAGGGTAGGGATCAGCCCCAGCATTTT. Translating it yields CASSPQGRDQPQHF. Supplemented by reference TRBV18 and TRBJ1-5, the full variable domain reads NAGVMQNPRHLVRRRGQEARLRCSPMKGHSHVYWYRQLPEEGLKFMVYLQKENIIDESGMPKERFSAEFPKEGPSILRIQQVVRGDSAAYFCASSPQGRDQPQHFGDGTRLSIL.

This clone came up once. Here the CDR3 DNA reads TGTGCCAGCAGCTTGGGTCCAGGGCTTTCAGGGAACGAGCCCCAGCATTTT. It codes for CASSLGPGLSGNEPQHF. This chain joins TRBV5-6 and TRBJ1-5; the D gene is possibly TRBD1 (5 bases). V was trimmed by 0 bases and J by 8 bases, leaving 21 bases between them. Germline lookup yields CDR1 SGHDT and CDR2 YYEEEE. The CDR3 is made up of 17 amino acids.

In DNA, the CDR3 is TGTGCCAGCAGCCCACAAGGGGGCGGCACAGATACGCAGTATTTT. Translating gives CASSPQGGGTDTQYF. The rearrangement uses TRBV7-3 and TRBJ2-3; 7 nucleotides line up with TRBD1. This CDR3 comprises 15 residues. V gave up 5 bases and J gave up 1 base; unmatched junction bases: 6. CDR1 and CDR2 from the germline V gene are SGHTA and FQGTGA.

The CDR3 region has the DNA TGTGCCAGCAGCCCTTTCACCGGGGAGCTGTTTTTT. Its protein is CASSPFTGELFF. The chain is built from TRBV7-8 and TRBJ2-2; D gene ambiguous. The germline V and J ends were trimmed by 5 bases and 4 bases, with 5 bases remaining between them. Germline V lookup: CDR1 SGHVS, CDR2 FQNEAQ. The CDR3 loop spans 12 amino acids.

The rearrangement joins TRBV10-3 to TRBJ1-3, with 8 bases lining up with TRBD1. The ends lost 4 bases at V and 2 bases at J; junction bases unmatched: 7. Germline V gene lookup returns CDR1 ENHRY and CDR2 SYGVKD. The CDR3 is 16 residues long. This CDR3 reads CAISAEKQGAGNTIYF. The CDR3 DNA follows: TGTGCCATCAGTGCGGAGAAACAGGGGGCTGGAAACACCATATATTTT.

V is TRBV6-5 and J is TRBJ1-4; 7 bases are shared with TRBD1. In germline, CDR1 is MNHEY, CDR2 SVGAGI. V dropped 0 bases and J dropped 7; count of bases not matched to a gene: 5. There are 15 residues in the CDR3. CDR3 DNA: TGTGCCAGCAGTTACTCGTTAGGGGGCTCTGAAAAACTGTTTTTT. It yields the protein CASSYSLGGSEKLFF.

This clone was seen a few times. V is TRBV12-5 and J is TRBJ2-1; 14 nucleotides line up with TRBD2. Trimming took 6 bases from V and 9 from J; bases not matched to a gene: 7. Germline V CDR1 and CDR2: LGHNT, FRNRAP. The CDR3 has 15 amino acids. CDR3: CASGPGLAGGLEQFF. The CDR3 DNA is TGTGCTAGTGGACCCGGACTAGCGGGAGGTCTTGAGCAGTTCTTC.

This clone was seen once. Compared with germline, one end of the junction differs, possibly owing to a read error. The chain carries TRBV3-1 (or the pseudogene TRBV3-2) and TRBJ2-4; D is possibly TRBD2 (6 bases). The CDR3 extends over 15 amino acids. The germline gives CDR1 LGHDT, CDR2 YNNKEL (reference sequence). CDR3 nucleotides: TGTGCCAGCAGCCAAGATAGATGGGATACTAGCAAAAGAACCTTC. It yields the protein CASSQDRWDTSKRTF.

The J gene is TRBJ2-2, the V gene TRBV7-2; TRBD2 might be the D (5 bases). The CDR3 contains 16 residues. Trimming pared 7 bases from V and 1 base from J, leaving 16 bases between. CDR1 is SGHTA, CDR2 FQGNSA, per germline. The CDR3 coding sequence is TGTGCCAGCACCCAGCGGTCCGGCGGGAACACCGGGGAGCTGTTTTTT. The encoded protein is CASTQRSGGNTGELFF.

Note on this clone: This sample also contains other DNA sequences that code for the same CDR3. The chain joins TRBV24-1 to TRBJ2-1; 7 bases match TRBD1. The ends lost 3 bases at V and 0 bases at J; junction bases unmatched: 4. CDR1 is KGHDR and CDR2 is SFDVKD in the germline V gene. This CDR3 contains 16 residues. The CDR3 loop reads CATSDPGQSSYNEQFF. Written as DNA, the CDR3 is TGTGCCACCAGTGATCCGGGACAGAGCTCCTACAATGAGCAGTTCTTC.